Sequencing of this T cell receptor (beta chain) was carried out in a study of shared clonotypes between healthy human individuals. The naive CD8 fraction comprised CD45RO-negative cells positively selected for CCR7 and excluded terminally differentiated effector memory CD45RA+ cells. Only in-frame clones appear in the TCRdb table, and some are missing; sequencing was by immunoSEQ multiplex PCR. The sample contains fewer than 800,000 clones, roughly nine tenths of which appear only once. Study findings and constraints: Shared clonotypes: 4.5% to 5% naive CD4, around 3.5% naive CD8, 2.3% memory CD4, under 0.45% memory CD8. Non-shared clonotypes displayed generation probabilities falling below those of clonotypes present in all four donors. Apart from blood, nothing was sampled; tissue repertoires likely differ.

With regard to this clone: Its antigen is not identified.

CDR3 size: 14 residues. The germline V gene encodes CDR1 SGHAT and CDR2 FQNNGV. V lost 5 bases and J lost 3; bases outside the gene matches: 7. The sample was naive CD8+ T cells sorted from blood. This TCR came from a man aged 30 to 39 in good health. V is TRBV11-2 and J is TRBJ2-7, with 7 nucleotides matching TRBD1. The CDR3 coding sequence is TGTGCCAGCAGCCCGATGACAGGGTACTACGAGCAGTACTTC. Its protein is CASSPMTGYYEQYF.